This T cell receptor (beta chain) originates from a study of OX40 agonist ivuxolimab in advanced cancers. The ends lost 7 bases at V and 7 bases at J; junction bases unmatched: 10. Germline assignment: CDR1 LNHDA and CDR2 SQIVND (reference sequence). The CDR3 length is 14 residues. Clones were read by immunoSEQ multiplex PCR, and TCRdb kept only the in-frame ones, dropping some. The top ten hold approximately 0.3% of the sample, which has about 95,000 clones, roughly 89% seen once. Sequencing was performed on CD4+ or CD8+ T cells sorted from blood, taken in a trial of the OX40 agonist ivuxolimab. V and J are TRBV19 and TRBJ1-2; 9 bases agree with TRBD1. This TCR derives from an adult with an advanced solid tumor such as melanoma, head and neck, liver or kidney cancer. Here the CDR3 DNA reads TGTGCCAGTACACCGGGACAGGGCGATCTTGGCTACACCTTC. The encoded protein is CASTPGQGDLGYTF.